A selection of T cell receptor beta chains follows, all from one sample in a study of cytomegalovirus exposure and HLA in healthy donors. Profiled with immunoSEQ multiplex PCR; TCRdb holds only in-frame clones, not every one. The sample lists a few hundred thousand clones; about 80% were seen once. The sample taken for sequencing was PBMCs. These TCRs come from a man aged 18 to 30 in good health and CMV-seronegative. The CDR3 runs from the conserved cysteine through the conserved F or W. D genes are given only for firm matches. Some rows mark clone size as missing; the rest say once, few, many or name a class of expanded clone.

abundance	d_gene	v_gene	j_gene	CDR3nt	CDR3aa
-	TRBD1	TRBV5-4	TRBJ2-3	TGTGCCAGCAGCTCGACAGGGGCAACAGATACGCAGTATTTT	CASSSTGATDTQYF
-	TRBD2	TRBV4-2	TRBJ2-1	TGTGCCAGCAGCCAAGCGGGGGGGGACAATGAGCAGTTCTTC	CASSQAGGDNEQFF
-	-	TRBV7-9	TRBJ1-1	TGTGCCAGCAGCTTTACTCCGGACGGGAAGAACACTGAAGCTTTCTTT	CASSFTPDGKNTEAFF
once	-	TRBV30	TRBJ1-1	TGTGCCTGGAGTGATCAATTGAACACTGAAGCTTTCTTT	CAWSDQLNTEAFF
-	-	TRBV29-1	TRBJ2-1	TGCAGCGTTGAGATGCAGTACAATGAGCAGTTCTTC	CSVEMQYNEQFF
few	-	TRBV4-3	TRBJ1-5	TGCGCCAGCAGCCAAGGCATCACCCGGCAGCCCCAGCATTTT	CASSQGITRQPQHF
few	TRBD2	TRBV29-1	TRBJ2-2	TGCAGCGTTGCACGGGGACTAAACACCGGGGAGCTGTTTTTT	CSVARGLNTGELFF
once	TRBD2	TRBV5-1	TRBJ2-3	TGCGCCAGCAGCGGGGGACTAGCGGGCAGCACAGATACGCAGTATTTT	CASSGGLAGSTDTQYF
-	-	TRBV4-3	TRBJ2-4	TGCGCCAGCAGCTCAGATATCATGACGGGTAAACGGGACATTCAGTACTTC	CASSSDIMTGKRDIQYF
-	-	TRBV6-1	TRBJ1-5	TGTGCCAGCTCACTCAATAGCAATCAGCCCCAGCATTTT	CASSLNSNQPQHF
-	TRBD2	TRBV28	TRBJ2-2	TGTGCCAGCAGTTTCTCGTGGGCTAGCGGGTCGAACACCGGGGAGCTGTTTTTT	CASSFSWASGSNTGELFF
-	TRBD2	TRBV28	TRBJ2-7	TGTGCCAGCAGTTTAGGTCTAGCGGGAGGGCCGGGCTACGAGCAGTACTTC	CASSLGLAGGPGYEQYF
few	TRBD2	TRBV4-2	TRBJ2-1	TGTGCCAGCAGCCAAGCGACTAGCGGGTTCTACAATGAGCAGTTCTTC	CASSQATSGFYNEQFF
-	TRBD2	TRBV7-8	TRBJ2-1	TGTGCCAGCAGCTTAAAGCGGGGATCCTACAATGAGCAGTTCTTC	CASSLKRGSYNEQFF
once	-	TRBV18	TRBJ1-3	TGTGCCAGCTCACCACCCCAGGGGACCTCTGGAAACACCATATATTTT	CASSPPQGTSGNTIYF
-	TRBD1	TRBV28	TRBJ1-2	TGTGCCAGCAGTTTACCGGGACAGGGGGCGTGCGGCTACACCTTC	CASSLPGQGACGYTF
-	-	TRBV28	TRBJ2-7	TGTGCCAGCCTCGACTCCTTTCGCGAGCAGTACTTC	CASLDSFREQYF
-	TRBD2	TRBV4-2	TRBJ2-1	TGTGCCAGCAGCCAGGAGACTAGCGGGGACTTATACAATGAGCAGTTCTTC	CASSQETSGDLYNEQFF
-	-	TRBV7-9	TRBJ1-1	TGTGCCAGCAGTTCCAGCGGAGGGCCCACTGAAGCTTTCTTT	CASSSSGGPTEAFF
-	-	TRBV5-6	TRBJ2-5	TGTGCCAGCAGCCCAGGACAGCAAGAGACCCAGTACTTC	CASSPGQQETQYF
-	-	TRBV4-3	TRBJ2-7	TGCGCCAGCAGCCAAGAGGGTAGGGGACAATACGAGCAGTACTTC	CASSQEGRGQYEQYF
-	-	TRBV2	TRBJ1-1	TGTGCCAGCAGTGAACAGTTGAACACTGAAGCTTTCTTT	CASSEQLNTEAFF